The clone carrying this T cell receptor (beta chain) was observed many times. Patients included in sequencing had previously demonstrated CD8+CD57+ cell expansion by flow cytometry. Severe acquired aplastic anemia was present in all patients. Blood came from patients not yet given any therapy. This record belongs to a study of CD8+CD57+ T cells in acquired aplastic anemia. Study background: Sorted CD4+ and CD8+ cells yielded DNA averaging around 3 ug.

The use of genomic DNA as template underpinned the TCR beta VDJ and CDR3 profiling. TCRdb analysed the reads with MiXCR anew, one entry per CDR3 protein. The repertoire has around 290,000 distinct CDR3 sequences, about 50% of them found once; the top ten carry approximately 1.2%. The CDR3 has 17 residues. Germline trimming cut 3 bases from V and 0 bases from J; bases unmatched to any gene: 8. Germline V lookup: CDR1 LNHDA, CDR2 SQIVND (reference sequence). The sequencing input was sorted CD4+, CD8+, or CD8+CD57+ T cells (not recorded which) from PBMCs. The chain couples TRBV19 to TRBJ2-1; 7 positions agree with TRBD2. The clonotype comes from a human donor with aplastic anemia. This CDR3 reads CASSMSFGGSSYNEQFF. The CDR3 region has the DNA TGTGCCAGTAGTATGAGTTTTGGCGGGAGCTCCTACAATGAGCAGTTCTTC.